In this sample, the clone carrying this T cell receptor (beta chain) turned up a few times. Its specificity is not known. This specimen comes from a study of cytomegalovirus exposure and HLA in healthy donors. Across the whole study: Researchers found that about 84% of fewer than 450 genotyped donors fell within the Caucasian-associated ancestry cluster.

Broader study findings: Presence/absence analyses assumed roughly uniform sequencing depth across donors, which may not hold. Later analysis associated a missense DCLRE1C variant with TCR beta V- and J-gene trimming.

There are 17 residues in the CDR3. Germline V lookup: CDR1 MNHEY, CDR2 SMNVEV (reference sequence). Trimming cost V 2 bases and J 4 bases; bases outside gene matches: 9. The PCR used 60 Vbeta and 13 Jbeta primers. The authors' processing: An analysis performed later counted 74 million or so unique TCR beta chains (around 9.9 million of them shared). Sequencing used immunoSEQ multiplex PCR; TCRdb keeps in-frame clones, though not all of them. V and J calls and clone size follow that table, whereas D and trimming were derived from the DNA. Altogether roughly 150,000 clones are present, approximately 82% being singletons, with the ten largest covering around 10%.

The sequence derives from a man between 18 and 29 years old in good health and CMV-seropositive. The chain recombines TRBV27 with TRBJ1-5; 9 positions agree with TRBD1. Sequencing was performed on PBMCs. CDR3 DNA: TGTGCCAGCAGTTTAATGGGTGGGACAGGGCGTAATCAGCCCCAGCATTTT. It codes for CASSLMGGTGRNQPQHF.